This T cell receptor beta chain was profiled in a study of identical twins. TCRdb redid the calling of the 5' RACE reads with MiXCR, one entry per CDR3 protein. The data show roughly 500,000 distinct CDR3 sequences, less than 25% seen once. CDR1 and CDR2 from the germline V gene are ENHRY and SYGVKD. CDR3 length: 12 residues. V shed 7 bases, J shed 8 bases, and the junction held 5 bases outside the gene matches. Overall study findings and caveats: Out-of-frame alpha sequences that twins shared showed excess low generation probability.

With regard to this clonotype: Its antigen remains unidentified.

These same records also appear under a second study, on T cells expressing NK-cell markers.

The material sequenced was CD4+ T cells sorted from blood. The rearrangement uses TRBV10-3 and TRBJ2-1; 7 bases align to TRBD2. The sequence derives from a woman aged 18 to 35 in good health. The CDR3 nucleotides read TGTGCCATCACTAGCGGTTCACATGAGCAGTTCTTC. Amino acid sequence: CAITSGSHEQFF.